This TCR beta chain appears in the sequencing data of a study of chemoradiotherapy in HPV16-positive cancers. Over chemoradiotherapy, repertoires were sampled more than once. General study points: Better recurrence-free survival went with HPV-responsive T-cell expansion in HPV16-positive patients. Functional assays defining HPV-specific T cells used only a couple of HPV16-positive patients.

Turning to this clone: Antigen: not known.

Germline values: CDR1 SGHNT, CDR2 YYREEE (reference sequence). This CDR3 is 12 amino acids long. V shed 0 bases and J shed 7 bases, with 7 bases lying between them. Repertoires were generated with immunoSEQ multiplex PCR, while TCRdb's copy carries only in-frame clones and drops some. The sample lists 3,500 to 4,500 clones; roughly two thirds were seen once. V usage is TRBV5-4 and J usage is TRBJ1-1; D gene uncertain. This clonotype originated in a human donor with HPV-associated anogenital cancer. Sequenced material: tumor tissue, taken from a patient who underwent chemoradiotherapy. CDR3 nucleotides: TGTGCCAGCAGCTTGGTGGACGGTGAAGCTTTCTTT. As protein: CASSLVDGEAFF.